These 28 T cell receptor beta chains were all obtained from the same sample, sequenced in a study of a mutant IDH1 vaccine in newly diagnosed glioma. Time point specified: week 23, last vaccination. Every vaccination contained 300 ug of the mutant IDH1 20-mer peptide and was paired with topical imiquimod. These receptors are not linked to any known antigen. Assay used: immunoSEQ multiplex PCR; TCRdb lists only in-frame clones, some missing. This sample has around 56,000 clones, with about 81% found just once. Sample: PBMCs, taken from a glioma patient whose treatment included an IDH1 peptide vaccine. These receptors were collected from a woman aged 40-49 years with glioma. Some clones in this sample may be carry-over from other donors' samples.

V gene TRBV6-1 combines with J gene TRBJ1-1, with D uncertain. CDR3 length: 11 amino acids. Trimming took off 3 bases at V and 7 bases at J, with 6 bases between the two ends. Germline CDR1 reads MNHNS; CDR2 reads SASEGT. In DNA, the CDR3 is TGTGCCAGCAGTGATTGGATTGAAGCTTTCTTT. Its translation: CASSDWIEAFF.

This clone was seen just once. The V gene is TRBV4-3, the J gene TRBJ2-5, with D perhaps assigned TRBD1 or TRBD2 (5 bases each). This CDR3 region has 15 residues. CDR1 is LGHNA, CDR2 YSLEER, per germline. Trimming stripped 2 bases from V and 5 bases from J, with 15 bases between. The CDR3 protein is CASSQNSGREETQYF. The CDR3 DNA follows: TGCGCCAGCAGCCAAAACTCAGGCAGGGAGGAGACCCAGTACTTC.

The V call is TRBV7-2, the J call TRBJ2-1; 10 bases are shared with TRBD2. Trimming took 5 bases from V and 5 from J; bases not matched to a gene: 15. CDR3 length equals 18 residues. Germline CDR1 is SGHTA and CDR2 is FQGNSA. Written as DNA, the CDR3 is TGTGCCAGCAGCCCCTTATCTAGCGGGGGCCAGTGGAACAATGAGCAGTTCTTC. This encodes CASSPLSSGGQWNNEQFF.

This clone was observed a single time. V usage is TRBV5-1 and J usage is TRBJ2-3; D is unclear. The V end was cut by 4 bases, the J end by 6 bases, with 9 bases between. The CDR3 runs 12 residues. CDR1 and CDR2 (germline): SGHRS, YFSETQ. Here the CDR3 reads CASSTLGDTQYF. CDR3 coding DNA: TGCGCCAGCAGCACTCTCGGCGATACGCAGTATTTT. The full variable domain, completed using reference TRBV5-1 and TRBJ2-3, is KAGVTQTPRYLIKTRGQQVTLSCSPISGHRSVSWYQQTPGQGLQFLFEYFSETQRNKGNFPGRFSGRQFSNSRSEMNVSTLELGDSALYLCASSTLGDTQYFGPGTRLTVL.

This sequence joins TRBV15 and TRBJ2-7; 9 positions agree with TRBD2. The CDR3 extends over 18 amino acids. Trimming cost V 3 bases and J 3 bases; bases outside gene matches: 15. CDR1 and CDR2 from the germline V gene are LNHNV and YYDKDF (reference sequence). The CDR3: CATSSRFPSSGVNYEQYF. CDR3 in DNA: TGTGCCACCAGCAGTCGCTTCCCTTCTAGCGGGGTAAACTACGAGCAGTACTTC.

The chain carries TRBV5-6 and TRBJ2-6, with no clear D. The CDR3 is 14 residues long. Germline loops: CDR1 SGHDT, CDR2 YYEEEE. V lost 4 bases to trimming and J lost 4 bases, with 9 bases between them. This chain's CDR3 is CASSHVSGANVLTF. The CDR3 DNA is TGTGCCAGCAGCCACGTCTCGGGGGCCAACGTCCTGACTTTC.

This rearrangement joins TRBV30 to TRBJ1-2, with unresolved D. The V end was cut by 3 bases, the J end by 6 bases, with 5 bases between. The CDR3 loop spans 10 amino acids. Germline CDR1 reads GTSNPN; CDR2 reads SVGIG (reference sequence). The CDR3 sequence is CAWRGNGYTF. The CDR3 DNA reads TGTGCCTGGAGAGGGAATGGCTACACCTTC.

The chain carries TRBV5-6 and TRBJ1-2; 7 nucleotides line up with TRBD1. The trim removed 1 base at V and 2 bases at J, leaving 5 bases unmatched. The CDR3 has 15 amino acids. CDR1 and CDR2 from the germline V gene are SGHDT and YYEEEE. In DNA form, the CDR3 reads TGTGCCAGCAGCTTGTCGGCAGGGGGGAACTATGGCTACACCTTC. Its translation is CASSLSAGGNYGYTF.

The rearrangement uses TRBV11-2 and TRBJ1-2, with D maybe TRBD1 (5 bases). The germline V gene has CDR1 SGHAT and CDR2 FQNNGV. V was trimmed by 5 bases and J by 4 bases, leaving 8 bases between them. The CDR3 totals 12 residues. Here the CDR3 DNA reads TGTGCCAGCAGCCCCGACAGCTATGGCTACACCTTC. Protein sequence: CASSPDSYGYTF.

The J gene is TRBJ2-1, the V gene TRBV7-6, with 9 bases aligning to TRBD1. Trimming cost V 3 bases and J 0 bases; bases outside gene matches: 3. Germline V gene lookup returns CDR1 SGHVS and CDR2 FNYEAQ. This CDR3 is built from 16 residues. CDR3 in amino acids: CASSFGQGSSYNEQFF. The CDR3 coding sequence is TGTGCCAGCAGCTTTGGACAGGGGAGCTCCTACAATGAGCAGTTCTTC.

The J gene is TRBJ1-1, the V gene TRBV10-2; 10 bases agree with TRBD1. With V trimmed by 5 bases and J by 4 bases, 10 bases remained unmatched. The germline gives CDR1 WSHSY, CDR2 SAAADI. This CDR3 is 16 amino acids long. The CDR3, as DNA: TGCGCCAGCAGTCAGGGACAGGGGTTTTGGGGCACTGAAGCTTTCTTT. Its protein product is CASSQGQGFWGTEAFF.

This clone has just one count. The V and J genes are TRBV5-1 and TRBJ1-4; D is uncertain. CDR3 size: 15 residues. The germline gives CDR1 SGHRS, CDR2 YFSETQ. Between the trimmed V and J ends, which lost 0 bases and 0 bases, there was a span of 6 bases. The CDR3 coding sequence is TGCGCCAGCAGCTTGGGAGCCCCAACTAATGAAAAACTGTTTTTT. Its translation is CASSLGAPTNEKLFF.

The rearrangement joins TRBV12-5 to TRBJ1-1; 8 nucleotides align to TRBD1. Trimming cost V 0 bases and J 2 bases; bases outside gene matches: 5. The CDR3 has 16 residues. CDR1 and CDR2 (germline): LGHNT, FRNRAP. The DNA for the CDR3 is TGTGCTAGTGGTTTGGTTCCCAGGGGGCTTAACACTGAAGCTTTCTTT. Translated, it gives CASGLVPRGLNTEAFF.

To note about this clone: The junction departs from the called germline gene at one end, perhaps through a read error. This sequence joins TRBV27 and TRBJ2-1, with 9 positions matching TRBD2. This CDR3 contains 18 residues. Germline values: CDR1 MNHEY, CDR2 SMNVEV (reference sequence). CDR3 sequence: CASSFPRGGGASNNEQFF. CDR3 nucleotides: TGTGCCAGCAGTTTTCCCCGGGGCGGGGGGGCCTCCAACAATGAGCAGTTCTTC.

The rearrangement uses TRBV6-5 and TRBJ1-2; no clear D gene. Germline V gives CDR1 MNHEY, CDR2 SVGAGI. This CDR3 is 15 amino acids long. V dropped 2 bases and J dropped 2 bases, with 12 bases sitting between them. DNA of the CDR3: TGTGCCAGCAGTTACCTCACGGCGGCCAACTATGGCTACACCTTC. Encoded protein: CASSYLTAANYGYTF.

The rearrangement joins TRBV30 to TRBJ1-6; 7 nucleotides line up with TRBD1. V shed 4 bases, J shed 1 base, and the junction held 16 bases outside the gene matches. Germline V gene data show CDR1 as GTSNPN and CDR2 as SVGIG (reference sequence). This CDR3 is built from 19 residues. The CDR3 here is CAWNFSPDRVGSYNSPLHF. The CDR3 DNA reads as TGTGCCTGGAACTTCTCGCCCGACAGGGTGGGGTCCTATAATTCACCCCTCCACTTT.

The V and J genes are TRBV9 and TRBJ2-7; D ambiguous. The CDR3 has 14 residues. Deletions cut 0 bases from V and 4 bases from J, with 11 bases between. Germline loops: CDR1 SGDLS, CDR2 YYNGEE. DNA of the CDR3: TGTGCCAGCAGCGTAGGGAGTGTGGGATACGAGCAGTACTTC. Translated, it gives CASSVGSVGYEQYF.

The gene calls are TRBV5-6 and TRBJ1-2, with 9 positions matching TRBD1. CDR1 SGHDT and CDR2 YYEEEE come from the germline V gene. V was clipped by 5 bases and J by 5 bases; unmatched bases: 16. The CDR3 spans 17 residues. The CDR3 spells CASSFPPPTGGRYGYTF. CDR3 nucleotides: TGTGCCAGCAGTTTCCCTCCTCCCACAGGGGGCAGGTATGGCTACACCTTC.

V and J are TRBV10-3 and TRBJ2-2; maybe TRBD2 (6 bases). V was pared by 6 bases and J by 7 bases, with 18 bases between. This CDR3 is built from 15 residues. Germline-derived CDR1 and CDR2 are ENHRY and SYGVKD. CDR3 sequence (DNA): TGTGCCATCAGATTCCGACTAGATAGGATCGGGGAGCTGTTTTTT. Protein product: CAIRFRLDRIGELFF.

This clone has more than one count but fewer than ten. The chain couples TRBV30 to TRBJ1-1; maybe TRBD1 (5 bases). CDR1 is GTSNPN and CDR2 is SVGIG in the germline V gene (reference sequence). The CDR3 contains 12 residues. V was shortened by 2 bases and J by 11 bases, with 15 bases between the two germline ends. CDR3 nucleotide sequence: TGTGCCTGGAGTTTGGGGGGGGAGATGGCTTTCTTT. As protein: CAWSLGGEMAFF.

The chain links TRBV10-1 to TRBJ2-1, with D possibly TRBD2 on 6 matching bases. This CDR3 is built from 13 residues. V was trimmed by 4 bases and J by 9 bases, leaving 13 bases between them. Germline loops: CDR1 WNHNN, CDR2 SYGVQD (reference sequence). The chain's CDR3 is CASSGGGMGEQFF. The CDR3 DNA reads TGCGCCAGCAGTGGTGGGGGGATGGGTGAGCAGTTCTTC.

The chain couples TRBV18 to TRBJ1-1, with unresolved D. Trimming cost V 2 bases and J 2 bases, with 9 bases left between them. The CDR3 length is 14 residues. CDR1 is KGHSH, CDR2 LQKENI, per germline. Written as DNA, the CDR3 is TGTGCCAGCTCACCAATGAAGGTAAACACTGAAGCTTTCTTT. It codes for CASSPMKVNTEAFF.

V is TRBV15 and J is TRBJ2-7, with TRBD1 matching over 7 bases. The trim removed 5 bases at V and 5 bases at J, leaving 9 bases unmatched. The germline V gene encodes CDR1 LNHNV and CDR2 YYDKDF (reference sequence). The CDR3 has 14 residues. The CDR3 here is CATSSLDRVDEQYF. CDR3 bases: TGTGCCACCAGCTCCCTCGACAGGGTCGACGAGCAGTACTTC.

V gene TRBV11-2 combines with J gene TRBJ1-2, with D perhaps matching TRBD1 (5 bases). Between the trimmed V and J ends, which lost 0 bases and 13 bases, there was a span of 18 bases. This CDR3 spans 14 amino acids. Germline assignment: CDR1 SGHAT and CDR2 FQNNGV. The CDR3, as DNA: TGTGCCAGCAGCTTAGAGGGGTCCGGGACCTCCTCCACCTTC. Protein: CASSLEGSGTSSTF. The entire variable domain, with the rest obtained from reference TRBV11-2 and TRBJ1-2, is as follows: EAGVAQSPRYKIIEKRQSVAFWCNPISGHATLYWYQQILGQGPKLLIQFQNNGVVDDSQLPKDRFSAERLKGVDSTLKIQPAKLEDSAVYLCASSLEGSGTSSTFGSGTRLTVV.

The chain recombines TRBV7-8 with TRBJ1-2; D remains ambiguous. CDR1 is SGHVS and CDR2 is FQNEAQ in the germline V gene. The CDR3 has 13 residues. V lost 4 bases to trimming and J lost 9 bases, with 15 bases between them. CDR3 DNA: TGTGCCAGCAGCTCACTGGGCGCCCGAAGCTACACCTTC. Protein: CASSSLGARSYTF.

The chain employs TRBV5-1 and TRBJ2-7, with 14 bases fitting TRBD2. J lost 5 bases, V lost 5 bases, and 9 bases had no gene match. CDR1 and CDR2 (germline): SGHRS, YFSETQ. CDR3 length equals 16 residues. CDR3 sequence: CASRPRGLAGDHEQYF. DNA of the CDR3: TGCGCCAGCAGACCTCGGGGACTAGCGGGGGACCACGAGCAGTACTTC.

The CDR3 region is CASSLGQGTDTQYF. The CDR3, as DNA: TGTGCCAGCAGTTTGGGACAGGGCACAGATACGCAGTATTTT. The chain carries TRBV6-5 and TRBJ2-3; TRBD1 matches at 8 bases. V shed 4 bases, J shed 1 base, and the junction held 1 base outside the gene matches. In germline, CDR1 is MNHEY, CDR2 SVGAGI. The CDR3 spans 14 residues.

This clone was detected only a few times. The rearrangement uses TRBV5-1 and TRBJ1-4, with 7 nucleotides matching TRBD1. Germline values: CDR1 SGHRS, CDR2 YFSETQ. V was pared by 4 bases and J by 5 bases, with 5 bases of the junction left unmatched. The CDR3 runs to 14 residues. The CDR3 here is CASSQDRQNEKLFF. For the CDR3, the DNA is TGCGCCAGCAGCCAGGACAGGCAAAATGAAAAACTGTTTTTT.